The rows below give T cell receptor beta chains drawn from one sample of a study of T-cell reconstitution after alpha-beta-depleted transplantation in children. TCRdb fed the PCR reads into MiXCR, producing one record per CDR3 protein. The repertoire holds roughly 240,000 distinct CDR3 sequences, with approximately 8% as singletons. The sample here was PBMCs, mostly from graft donor cells, taken 180 days after TCRalphabeta/CD19-depleted stem cell transplant. The receptors originated from a male patient under 18 who had a stem cell transplant for acute lymphoblastic leukemia, so the T cells may come from the graft donor. CDR3s include the opening cysteine and the closing phenylalanine or tryptophan. A D gene is named only where the DNA matches it firmly. A clone size is listed for some rows: how often the clone was seen (once, few, many), or a class if it is expanded.

D	length	V	size	J	CDR3	DNA
TRBD2	14	TRBV27	many	TRBJ2-5	CASSWLAGQETQYF	TGTGCCAGCAGTTGGTTAGCGGGCCAAGAGACCCAGTACTTC
TRBD2	16	TRBV12-3/TRBV12-4	many	TRBJ2-2	CASSPRLAGLVGELFF	TGTGCCAGCAGTCCCCGACTAGCGGGGCTTGTCGGGGAGCTGTTTTTT
.	13	TRBV5-1	many	TRBJ1-2	CASRPEEGYGYTF	TGCGCCAGCAGACCGGAAGAGGGCTATGGCTACACCTTC
TRBD2	16	TRBV20-1	.	TRBJ2-5	CSATAMERGPRETQYF	TGCAGTGCGACGGCAATGGAGCGGGGGCCTCGGGAGACCCAGTACTTC
.	17	TRBV19	few	TRBJ2-2	CASSASWEALTTGELFF	TGTGCCAGTAGTGCTTCGTGGGAGGCCCTCACCACCGGGGAGCTGTTTTTT
.	13	TRBV12-3/TRBV12-4	many	TRBJ1-2	CASTQGPHYGYTF	TGTGCCAGCACCCAAGGTCCTCACTATGGCTACACCTTC
.	14	TRBV29-1	many	TRBJ2-6	CSVSGSSGANVLTF	TGCAGCGTCAGCGGGTCCTCTGGGGCCAACGTCCTGACTTTC
.	12	TRBV12-3/TRBV12-4	many	TRBJ1-1	CASSHGGTEAFF	TGTGCCAGCAGTCACGGGGGCACTGAAGCTTTCTTT
.	13	TRBV11-2	many	TRBJ2-2	CASSLGGVRELFF	TGTGCCAGCAGCTTAGGAGGGGTCAGGGAGCTGTTTTTT
.	10	TRBV19	few	TRBJ2-4	CAAGKNIQYF	TGTGCCGCCGGGAAAAACATTCAGTACTTC
.	13	TRBV29-1	many	TRBJ2-4	CSVHVGQGNIQYF	TGCAGCGTTCATGTGGGCCAGGGAAACATTCAGTACTTC
TRBD2	18	TRBV7-7	medium-sized	TRBJ2-5	CASSLRTSGGAGGETQYF	TGTGCCAGCAGCCTCCGGACTAGCGGGGGGGCCGGAGGAGAGACCCAGTACTTC
TRBD2	20	TRBV20-1	few	TRBJ2-3	CSVQDPHGASGGAWTDTQYF	TGCAGTGTTCAAGATCCTCACGGGGCTAGCGGGGGGGCGTGGACAGATACGCAGTATTTT
TRBD2	15	TRBV10-2	many	TRBJ2-7	CASTHLASGHLEQYF	TGCGCCAGCACCCACTTGGCTAGCGGCCACTTGGAGCAGTACTTC
TRBD1	15	TRBV12-3/TRBV12-4	many	TRBJ1-5	CASSTTGRSNQPQHF	TGTGCCAGCAGTACGACAGGGAGGAGCAATCAGCCCCAGCATTTT
.	11	TRBV11-2	many	TRBJ2-4	CASFGGNIQYF	TGTGCCAGCTTCGGGGGCAACATTCAGTACTTC
.	14	TRBV11-2	many	TRBJ2-2	CASSLDLVTGELFF	TGTGCCAGCAGCTTAGACCTTGTCACCGGGGAGCTGTTTTTT